This TCR beta chain emerged from a study of T cell repertoires in cytomegalovirus infection. Via MiXCR, TCRdb re-called the reads, giving one row per CDR3 protein. The sample shows roughly 570,000 distinct CDR3 sequences, 35% to 50% of them seen only once. There are a few counts of this clonotype. Its antigen remains unidentified. The CDR3 is made up of 16 amino acids. Germline V gene lookup returns CDR1 LGHDT and CDR2 YNNKEL (reference sequence). V dropped 3 bases and J dropped 2 bases, with 16 bases sitting between them. The specimen comprised cultured PBMCs, sampled from culture after CMV antigen stimulation. The sequence was obtained from a human donor in good health (CMV status not recorded). Some clones in this sample may be carry-over from other donors' samples. This chain connects TRBV3-1 to TRBJ2-5; D gene ambiguous. The CDR3 DNA reads as TGTGCCAGCAGCCAGTTGTTTGGAACTTTTCAAGAGACCCAGTACTTC. This sequence encodes CASSQLFGTFQETQYF.